This is a list of T cell receptor beta chains from one sample in a study of T cell responses to AZD1222 COVID-19 vaccine. Sequencing was performed with immunoSEQ multiplex PCR; in TCRdb, only in-frame clones are kept and a portion is missing. This sample has around 140,000 clones, with about nine tenths found just once. The source was peripheral blood, collected on day 0 of AZD1222 vaccination. The receptors were sampled from an adult in good health. Each CDR3 is given without its conserved first and last residue.

V gene: TRBV7-8
CDR3 length: 9
CDR3 protein: ASSPRLEQY

V gene: TRBV19
CDR3 length: 11
CDR3 protein: ASSQTTATEAF

V gene: TRBV15
CDR3 length: 12
CDR3 protein: ATSRVGRLYEQY

V gene: TRBV6-5
CDR3 length: 13
CDR3 protein: ASSYFAEKTETQY

V gene: TRBV10-3
CDR3 length: 11
CDR3 protein: AISQPAVDSLT

V gene: TRBV15
CDR3 length: 13
CDR3 protein: ATSGPGPPGETQY

V gene: TRBV11-2
CDR3 length: 13
CDR3 protein: ASSLVSHSNQPQH

V gene: TRBV14
CDR3 length: 15
CDR3 protein: ASSQLVGQGYTGELF

V gene: TRBV27
CDR3 length: 13
CDR3 protein: ASSFSRGPNYGYT

V gene: TRBV7-2
CDR3 length: 14
CDR3 protein: ASSLRGDTNTGGYT

V gene: TRBV13
CDR3 length: 11
CDR3 protein: ASSSNRGQPQH

V gene: TRBV24-1
CDR3 length: 11
CDR3 protein: ATRDTANTEAF

V gene: TRBV28
CDR3 length: 13
CDR3 protein: ASSSGGTGGTEAF

V gene: TRBV7-9
CDR3 length: 12
CDR3 protein: ASTRDGPNSPLH

V gene: TRBV5-4
CDR3 length: 14
CDR3 protein: ASSFGRGARTGELF

V gene: TRBV30
CDR3 length: 11
CDR3 protein: AWYRDGSYEQY

V gene: TRBV28
CDR3 length: 14
CDR3 protein: ASSPWDRSTNEKLF

V gene: TRBV19
CDR3 length: 16
CDR3 protein: ASSDYRGRNANTGELF

V gene: TRBV6-2/TRBV6-3
CDR3 length: 14
CDR3 protein: ASSPQESSYNSPLH

V gene: TRBV6-5
CDR3 length: 14
CDR3 protein: ASSYKYTGGNYGYT

V gene: TRBV10-3
CDR3 length: 11
CDR3 protein: AIRSRGNYGYT

V gene: TRBV18
CDR3 length: 15
CDR3 protein: ASSPPTGGDPADTQY

V gene: TRBV27
CDR3 length: 12
CDR3 protein: ATKVSGSNQPQH

V gene: TRBV14
CDR3 length: 13
CDR3 protein: ASSQELGSRETQY

V gene: TRBV28
CDR3 length: 12
CDR3 protein: ASWEKGAGNTIY

V gene: TRBV18
CDR3 length: 13
CDR3 protein: ASSRKADTNTEAF

V gene: TRBV5-8
CDR3 length: 13
CDR3 protein: ASSLDRGGNQPQH

V gene: TRBV10-3
CDR3 length: 10
CDR3 protein: AISERADGYT

V gene: TRBV7-6
CDR3 length: 13
CDR3 protein: ASSSSRGQDHEQF

V gene: TRBV10-2
CDR3 length: 14
CDR3 protein: ASSPETSGYTDTQY

V gene: TRBV7-9
CDR3 length: 12
CDR3 protein: ASSLGQTTDTQY

V gene: TRBV28
CDR3 length: 14
CDR3 protein: ASSFLRDSSTDTQY

V gene: TRBV5-6
CDR3 length: 12
CDR3 protein: ASSLPIPMGEQY

V gene: TRBV3-1/TRBV3-2
CDR3 length: 11
CDR3 protein: ASSQVGGTEAF

V gene: TRBV3-1/TRBV3-2
CDR3 length: 12
CDR3 protein: ASSQDWQGAGYT

V gene: TRBV5-8
CDR3 length: 13
CDR3 protein: ASSLRVLPYNEQF

V gene: TRBV6-6
CDR3 length: 13
CDR3 protein: ASSLGLASYNEQF

V gene: TRBV6-2/TRBV6-3
CDR3 length: 12
CDR3 protein: ASSTGRENREQY

V gene: TRBV7-9
CDR3 length: 13
CDR3 protein: ASSALTGINEKLF

V gene: TRBV28
CDR3 length: 12
CDR3 protein: ASCLSRRNSPLH

V gene: TRBV11-3
CDR3 length: 13
CDR3 protein: ASSLGGGEYNEQF

V gene: TRBV6-4
CDR3 length: 11
CDR3 protein: ASSDSTATPLH

V gene: TRBV5-1
CDR3 length: 14
CDR3 protein: ASSSMTGVDTGELF

V gene: TRBV10-3
CDR3 length: 12
CDR3 protein: AISESLGRETQY

V gene: TRBV10-1
CDR3 length: 11
CDR3 protein: ASSESTGRGAF

V gene: TRBV21-1
CDR3 length: 12
CDR3 protein: ASNLGTPLYEQY

V gene: TRBV19
CDR3 length: 15
CDR3 protein: ASSPWGTSTSTDTQY

V gene: TRBV10-3
CDR3 length: 13
CDR3 protein: AISGSGAGNQPQH

V gene: TRBV5-1
CDR3 length: 15
CDR3 protein: ASSLAVHGAGSEKLF

V gene: TRBV28
CDR3 length: 15
CDR3 protein: ASTFIQAPRGNQPQH